Listed below are T cell receptor beta chains from one sample, sequenced in a study of T cells after yellow fever vaccination. MiXCR, run by TCRdb on the 5' RACE reads, gives a single entry per CDR3 protein. The table lists around 530,000 distinct CDR3 sequences, less than 20% of them singletons. The starting material was PBMCs, obtained 5 days after the first yellow fever vaccination. The receptors here all came from a man younger than 35 who received the YFV17D yellow fever vaccine. The CDR3 runs from the conserved cysteine through the conserved F or W. Fields, in order: V gene, clone size, D gene, J gene, CDR3 protein, CDR3 DNA. A D gene is named only where the DNA matches it firmly. Not all rows give a size; the values are once, few, many and, for expanded clones, a class.

TRBV7-9	few	.	TRBJ1-1	CASSYTFAGRGTEAFF	TGTGCCAGCAGCTATACGTTTGCAGGGCGGGGGACTGAAGCTTTCTTT
TRBV5-1	once	TRBD1	TRBJ1-3	CASSPWKGAGGSGNTIYF	TGCGCCAGCAGCCCTTGGAAGGGGGCAGGGGGCTCTGGAAACACCATATATTTT
TRBV7-2	.	.	TRBJ2-3	CASSLNQDTQYF	TGTGCCAGCAGCTTAAATCAGGATACGCAGTATTTT
TRBV27	few	.	TRBJ1-5	CASSLWGTGMGQPQHF	TGTGCCAGCAGTTTATGGGGAACGGGCATGGGTCAGCCCCAGCATTTT
TRBV5-1	few	.	TRBJ2-5	CASANPEETQYF	TGCGCCAGCGCCAACCCAGAGGAGACCCAGTACTTC
TRBV10-3	many	TRBD2	TRBJ2-3	CAISPAGVRSTDTQYF	TGTGCCATCTCCCCGGCGGGGGTCAGAAGCACAGATACGCAGTATTTT
TRBV21-1	.	.	TRBJ2-2	CASQWGGDNNTGELFF	TGTGCCAGCCAATGGGGGGGGGACAACAACACCGGGGAGCTGTTTTTT
TRBV7-2	.	TRBD2	TRBJ2-1	CASSPLGVAGVLNEQFF	TGTGCCAGCAGCCCCCTGGGGGTAGCGGGGGTACTCAATGAGCAGTTCTTC
TRBV10-3	few	TRBD1	TRBJ1-5	CAIKGGGDQPQHF	TGTGCCATCAAAGGAGGGGGCGATCAGCCCCAGCATTTT
TRBV4-1	few	.	TRBJ1-1	CASSQEAKGRRMNTEAFF	TGCGCCAGCAGCCAAGAGGCTAAGGGGAGGAGGATGAACACTGAAGCTTTCTTT
TRBV11-1	few	.	TRBJ2-1	CASSDTLGRMNSLYNEQFF	TGTGCCAGCAGCGACACATTGGGAAGGATGAACTCCCTTTACAATGAGCAGTTCTTC